This T cell receptor beta chain appears in the sequencing data of a study of early T cells in non-severe SARS-CoV-2 infection (dated by TCRdb to about 2021). As for the study more broadly: Bulk RNA from unsorted whole blood was used for TCR sequencing, so alpha and beta chains could not be paired.

Results the study describes overall, beyond this receptor: VDJdb matching was skewed toward anti-spike CD8 responses and likely underestimated virus-specific expansions, missing private and CD4 specificities.

As concerns this clonotype: The antigen this receptor binds is unknown. Base qualities are not provided; no much larger clone lies one nucleotide away.

CDR1 SGHTA and CDR2 FQGNSA are derived from the germline V gene. V and J lose 1 base and 2 bases, and a span of 7 bases separates them. The CDR3 holds 14 amino acids from the cysteine to the phenylalanine. Of all the DNA, just the CDR3 is kept, 42 bases in frame from base 1. A case-control design nested within a healthcare worker cohort in London, UK, was used, with weekly nasopharyngeal swab PCR tests and blood sampling performed. Between 23 and 31 March 2020, the week of the UK lockdown, healthcare workers were enrolled and then followed up weekly for as long as 16 weeks. The library came from 5' RACE. TCRdb records NextSeq 500 as the sequencer. In the TCR library protocol, unique molecular identifiers were attached to individual cDNA molecules to correct for PCR bias and sequencing error. Sequencing covered both TCR alpha and beta chains, and within each sample the abundances of alpha and beta sequences were tightly co-correlated. In the paper's pipeline: V gene, J gene and CDR3 annotation of TCR sequences was performed with Decombinator V4. TCRs were defined as expanded if a significant change between any two time points was detected under a Poisson model with p below 0.0001. TCR abundances were normalised to the total number of TCRs sequenced per sample and were expressed as counts per million. TRAV1-2 paired with TRAJ12, TRAJ20 or TRAJ33 defined MAIT TCRs, while TRAV10 paired with TRAJ18 defined iNKT TCRs. VDJdb, accessed 1 November 2021, was searched for CMV, EBV and SARS-CoV-2 annotated TCRs, excluding TCRs annotated for multiple antigens. The raw public reads went through TCRdb reprocessing: fastp at Q25, MiXCR clone calling, in-frame beta chains kept. Each entry is one CDR3 protein sequence, shown with its most common DNA and genes. TCRdb's processing, not the study's, gives the V and J calls here. The sample data list around 81,000 distinct CDR3 sequences, and about 14% of these were observed just once. The ten largest make up approximately 9.9% of the sample.

This receptor was obtained from an adult who was a healthcare worker with PCR-confirmed SARS-CoV-2 infection or an uninfected control (not recorded which). The sequence is built from TRBV7-2 and TRBJ2-3; there is no confident call for the D gene. Sequencing used whole blood. The CDR3 here reads CASSLVSFTDTQYF. The bases read TGTGCCAGCAGCTTAGTTTCCTTCACAGATACGCAGTATTTT.